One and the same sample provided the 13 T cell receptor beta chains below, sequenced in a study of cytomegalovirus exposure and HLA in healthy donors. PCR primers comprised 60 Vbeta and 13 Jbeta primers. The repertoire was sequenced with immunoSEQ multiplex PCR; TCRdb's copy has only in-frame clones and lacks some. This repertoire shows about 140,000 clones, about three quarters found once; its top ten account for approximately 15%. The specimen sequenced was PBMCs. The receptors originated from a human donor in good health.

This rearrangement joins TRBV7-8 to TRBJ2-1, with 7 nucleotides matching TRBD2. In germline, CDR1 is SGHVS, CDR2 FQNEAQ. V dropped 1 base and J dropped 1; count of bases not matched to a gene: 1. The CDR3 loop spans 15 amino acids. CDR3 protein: CASSLGGRSYNEQFF. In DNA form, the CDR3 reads TGTGCCAGCAGCTTAGGCGGGAGATCCTACAATGAGCAGTTCTTC.

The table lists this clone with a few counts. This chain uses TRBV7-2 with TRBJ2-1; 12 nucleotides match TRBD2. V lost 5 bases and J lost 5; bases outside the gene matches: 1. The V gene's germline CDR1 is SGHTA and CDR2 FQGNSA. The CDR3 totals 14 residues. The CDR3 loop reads CASSRLAGDNEQFF. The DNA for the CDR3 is TGTGCCAGCAGCCGACTAGCGGGGGACAATGAGCAGTTCTTC. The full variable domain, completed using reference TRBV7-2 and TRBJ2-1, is GAGVSQSPSNKVTEKGKDVELRCDPISGHTALYWYRQSLGQGLEFLIYFQGNSAPDKSGLPSDRFSAERTGGSVSTLTIQRTQQEDSAVYLCASSRLAGDNEQFFGPGTRLTVL.

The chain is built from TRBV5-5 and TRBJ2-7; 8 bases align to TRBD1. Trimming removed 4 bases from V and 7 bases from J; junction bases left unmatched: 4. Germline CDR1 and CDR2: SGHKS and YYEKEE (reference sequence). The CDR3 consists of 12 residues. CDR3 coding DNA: TGTGCCAGCAGCCGGACAGGGTTTGAGCAGTACTTC. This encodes CASSRTGFEQYF.

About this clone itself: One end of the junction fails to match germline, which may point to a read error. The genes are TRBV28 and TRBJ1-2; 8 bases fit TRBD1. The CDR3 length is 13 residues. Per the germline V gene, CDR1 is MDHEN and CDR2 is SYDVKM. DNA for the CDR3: TGTGCCAGCAGTAACAACAGGGGGGGAGGCTACCCCTTC. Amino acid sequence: CASSNNRGGGYPF.

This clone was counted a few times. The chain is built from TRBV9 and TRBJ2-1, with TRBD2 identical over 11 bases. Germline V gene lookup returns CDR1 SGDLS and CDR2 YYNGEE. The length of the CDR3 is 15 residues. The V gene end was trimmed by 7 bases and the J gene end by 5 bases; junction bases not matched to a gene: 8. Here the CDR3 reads CASSYLLAGDNEQFF. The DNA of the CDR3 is TGTGCCAGCTCGTATTTACTAGCGGGAGACAATGAGCAGTTCTTC.

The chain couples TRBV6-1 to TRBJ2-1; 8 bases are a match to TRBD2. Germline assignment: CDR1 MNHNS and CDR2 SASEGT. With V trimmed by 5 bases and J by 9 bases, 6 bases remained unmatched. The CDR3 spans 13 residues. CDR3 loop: CASSRTSIPEQFF. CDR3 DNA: TGTGCCAGCAGTCGGACTAGCATTCCTGAGCAGTTCTTC.

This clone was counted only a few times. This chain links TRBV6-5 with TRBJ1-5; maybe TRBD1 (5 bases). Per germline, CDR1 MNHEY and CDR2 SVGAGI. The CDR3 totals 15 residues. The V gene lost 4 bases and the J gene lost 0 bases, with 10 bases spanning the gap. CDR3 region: CASSLGGGSNQPQHF. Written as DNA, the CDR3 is TGTGCCAGCAGTTTGGGGGGGGGTAGCAATCAGCCCCAGCATTTT.

CDR3 sequence (DNA): TGTGCCATCAGTGCCCGAAGTAGCGATGAGCAGTTCTTC. It yields the protein CAISARSSDEQFF. The gene calls are TRBV10-3 and TRBJ2-1; TRBD2 is a possible D gene (5 bases). The CDR3 extends over 13 amino acids. Trimming cost V 4 bases and J 8 bases, with 12 bases left between them. Germline assignment: CDR1 ENHRY and CDR2 SYGVKD.

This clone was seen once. CDR3 bases: TGTGCCAGCTCACCACAGGGGGATGAGCAGTTCTTC. It translates to CASSPQGDEQFF. The chain is built from TRBV18 and TRBJ2-1; maybe TRBD1 (6 bases). From germline, CDR1 is KGHSH and CDR2 LQKENI. CDR3 length: 12 residues. The V end was cut by 1 base, the J end by 8 bases, with 6 bases between. The full variable domain, its missing parts supplied by reference TRBV18 and TRBJ2-1, is NAGVMQNPRHLVRRRGQEARLRCSPMKGHSHVYWYRQLPEEGLKFMVYLQKENIIDESGMPKERFSAEFPKEGPSILRIQQVVRGDSAAYFCASSPQGDEQFFGPGTRLTVL.

The CDR3 spells CASSSRGQGHTDTQYF. CDR3 bases: TGTGCCAGCAGCTCACGGGGACAGGGCCACACAGATACGCAGTATTTT. The rearrangement joins TRBV11-2 to TRBJ2-3, with 9 bases identical to TRBD1. The CDR3 loop spans 16 amino acids. The junction had 7 bases not matched to a gene; V was cut back by 4 bases and J by 2 bases. Germline assignment: CDR1 SGHAT and CDR2 FQNNGV.

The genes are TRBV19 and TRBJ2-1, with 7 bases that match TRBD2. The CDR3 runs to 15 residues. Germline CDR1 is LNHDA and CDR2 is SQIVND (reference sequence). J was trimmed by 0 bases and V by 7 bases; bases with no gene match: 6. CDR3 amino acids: CASTIGGSSYNEQFF. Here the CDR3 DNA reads TGTGCCAGTACCATCGGCGGGAGCTCCTACAATGAGCAGTTCTTC.

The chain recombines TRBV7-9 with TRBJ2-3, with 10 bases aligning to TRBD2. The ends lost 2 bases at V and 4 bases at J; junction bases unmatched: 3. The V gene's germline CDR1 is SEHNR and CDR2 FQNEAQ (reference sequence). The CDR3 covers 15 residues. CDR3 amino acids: CASSLTSGRADTQYF. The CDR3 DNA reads TGTGCCAGCAGCTTAACAAGCGGGAGGGCAGATACGCAGTATTTT.

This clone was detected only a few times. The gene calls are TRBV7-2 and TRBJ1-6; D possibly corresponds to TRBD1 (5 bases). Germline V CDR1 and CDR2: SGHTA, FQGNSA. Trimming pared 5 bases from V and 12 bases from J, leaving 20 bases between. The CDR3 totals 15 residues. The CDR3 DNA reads TGTGCCAGCAGCCCACCCCAGACAGAGCTCTTACCCCTCCACTTT. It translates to CASSPPQTELLPLHF.